This T cell receptor (beta chain) is drawn from a study of OX40 agonist ivuxolimab in advanced cancers. The trim removed 7 bases at V and 2 bases at J, leaving 5 bases unmatched. CDR1 is SGDLS, CDR2 YYNGEE, per germline. This CDR3 is 14 amino acids long. The repertoire was sequenced with immunoSEQ multiplex PCR; TCRdb's copy has only in-frame clones and lacks some. The sample records about 64,000 clones, over 65% being singletons. The TCR originated in an adult with an advanced solid tumor such as melanoma, head and neck, liver or kidney cancer. The source material was CD4+ or CD8+ T cells sorted from blood, sampled in a trial of the OX40 agonist ivuxolimab. The genes are TRBV9 and TRBJ2-2; 7 bases match TRBD1. The CDR3 loop reads CASSGGANTGELFF. CDR3 nucleotides: TGTGCCAGCTCAGGGGGAGCAAACACCGGGGAGCTGTTTTTT.